Each of the 10 T cell receptor beta chains below was sequenced from the same sample in a study of cytomegalovirus exposure and HLA in healthy donors. The PCR was carried out with 60 Vbeta primers and 13 Jbeta primers. Clones were sequenced by immunoSEQ multiplex PCR, and TCRdb holds only the in-frame ones, with some missing. The sample lists more than 80,000 clones; 63% were seen once. Sequencing was carried out using PBMCs. These receptors came from a woman aged 40 to 50 in good health and CMV-seropositive.

This clone was picked up a small number of times. The V and J genes are TRBV10-3 and TRBJ2-7; D is perhaps TRBD1 (6 bases). Per the germline V gene, CDR1 is ENHRY and CDR2 is SYGVKD. The length of the CDR3 is 15 residues. The V end was cut by 0 bases, the J end by 3 bases, with 12 bases between. The CDR3 loop reads CAISESMGAFYEQYF. CDR3 DNA sequence: TGTGCCATCAGTGAGTCAATGGGGGCCTTCTACGAGCAGTACTTC.

This clone was counted between two and nine times. The chain uses TRBV28 and TRBJ2-7, with 9 bases aligning to TRBD1. This CDR3 spans 15 amino acids. Germline V gene sequence: CDR1 MDHEN, CDR2 SYDVKM. V shed 5 bases and J 4 bases; nucleotides not matched to a gene: 9. CDR3 loop: CASSLTTGGRYEQYF. The CDR3 bases are TGTGCCAGCAGTCTCACGACAGGGGGTAGGTACGAGCAGTACTTC.

This chain uses TRBV10-1 with TRBJ2-2; D possibly corresponds to TRBD2 (5 bases). Germline-derived CDR1 and CDR2 are WNHNN and SYGVQD (reference sequence). This CDR3 spans 16 amino acids. Between the trimmed V and J ends, which lost 2 bases and 0 bases, there was a span of 10 bases. In nucleotides, the CDR3 is TGCGCCAGCAGTGAGACCGGGGTGGCGAACACCGGGGAGCTGTTTTTT. Protein product: CASSETGVANTGELFF.

The chain couples TRBV13 to TRBJ1-2, with D maybe TRBD1 (5 bases). This CDR3 spans 16 amino acids. Germline V gives CDR1 PRHDT, CDR2 FYEKMQ (reference sequence). Trimming cost V 1 base and J 0 bases, with 12 bases left between them. CDR3 coding DNA: TGTGCCAGCAGCTTAGCAGGGATGCCTGCTAACTATGGCTACACCTTC. Translation: CASSLAGMPANYGYTF.

This chain links TRBV7-2 with TRBJ2-3; 11 nucleotides match TRBD1. Germline V gives CDR1 SGHTA, CDR2 FQGNSA. This CDR3 comprises 16 residues. Unmatched junction bases numbered 4, after V lost 5 bases and J lost 0 bases. CDR3 sequence: CASSKGQGVSTDTQYF. The CDR3 DNA reads as TGTGCCAGCAGCAAGGGACAGGGGGTTAGCACAGATACGCAGTATTTT.

This clone was seen a handful of times. CDR3 sequence reads: CASSQGDGNTIYF. In nucleotides, the CDR3 is TGTGCCAGCAGCCAGGGTGATGGAAACACCATATATTTT. The rearrangement uses TRBV9 and TRBJ1-3, with D perhaps TRBD1 (5 bases). Trimming removed 4 bases at V and 3 bases at J, with 8 bases between. Germline V lookup: CDR1 SGDLS, CDR2 YYNGEE. The CDR3 consists of 13 residues. Full variable domain (outside the CDR3, taken from reference TRBV9 and TRBJ1-3): DSGVTQTPKHLITATGQRVTLRCSPRSGDLSVYWYQQSLDQGLQFLIQYYNGEERAKGNILERFSAQQFPDLHSELNLSSLELGDSALYFCASSQGDGNTIYFGEGSWLTVV.

The V gene is TRBV19, the J gene TRBJ1-5; 7 nucleotides match TRBD1. The germline CDR1 and CDR2 sequences are LNHDA and SQIVND (reference sequence). CDR3 length equals 15 residues. With V trimmed by 5 bases and J by 0 bases, 4 bases remained unmatched. The CDR3 DNA reads as TGTGCCAGTAGTGGGACAGCTGATAGCAATCAGCCCCAGCATTTT. This codes for CASSGTADSNQPQHF.

This clone showed up just a few times. The chain uses TRBV18 and TRBJ1-2; weak D call: TRBD1 (5 bases). Germline V gene data show CDR1 as KGHSH and CDR2 as LQKENI. The V end lost 0 bases, the J end lost 6 bases, and 17 bases lay between the germline ends. The CDR3 loop spans 16 amino acids. The CDR3 reads CASSPPNVQVIDGYTF. The CDR3 nucleotides are TGTGCCAGCTCACCACCGAATGTACAGGTCATCGATGGCTACACCTTC.

V usage is TRBV28 and J usage is TRBJ1-2; 7 bases line up with TRBD1. The length of the CDR3 is 16 residues. Germline CDR1 MDHEN, CDR2 SYDVKM. V was clipped by 1 base and J by 4 bases; unmatched bases: 9. The CDR3, as DNA: TGTGCCAGCAGTTTATACACAGGGGCAGGGGTCTATGGCTACACCTTC. Protein product: CASSLYTGAGVYGYTF.

V usage is TRBV7-6 and J usage is TRBJ1-6; TRBD1 matches 7 bases. This CDR3 spans 16 amino acids. Germline CDR1 is SGHVS and CDR2 is FNYEAQ. Losses at the gene ends were 6 bases for V and 5 bases for J; bases not matched to a gene: 10. CDR3 coding DNA: TGTGCCAGCAGTGACAGGGCCTCTGGAAATAATTCACCCCTCCACTTT. As protein: CASSDRASGNNSPLHF.